This TCR beta chain appears in the sequencing data of a study of CD8+ T cells in alopecia areata. Treatment denoted: oral pan-JAK inhibitor, 5-10 mg twice daily. Collected material from alopecia areata patients comprised lesional scalp punch biopsies and peripheral blood. V lost 2 bases and J 0 bases, leaving 13 bases between the germline ends. Germline V gene sequence: CDR1 SEHNR, CDR2 FQNEAQ (reference sequence). The CDR3 runs 16 residues. Sequencing used cDNA as its template, made by extracting RNA and reverse transcribing it. The protocol was immunoSEQ multiplex PCR, while the TCRdb copy is restricted to in-frame clones and leaves out a portion. The table includes fewer than 150,000 clones, about 61% detected once.

This clonotype was sampled from a human donor with alopecia areata. The sample was CD8+ T cells sorted from blood, taken at week 4, from a patient treated with tofacitinib. The chain has TRBV7-9 and TRBJ1-2; the D gene is possibly TRBD1 (6 bases). DNA for the CDR3: TGTGCCAGCAGCTTAAGGATTGAGGGGGCTAACTATGGCTACACCTTC. As protein: CASSLRIEGANYGYTF.